Listed below are T cell receptor beta chains from one sample, sequenced in a study of cytomegalovirus exposure and HLA in healthy donors. Sequenced by immunoSEQ multiplex PCR; TCRdb stores in-frame clones only, minus some. The sample gives about 160,000 clones, just under 80% of which show up once; under 1.5% is in the top ten. Sequenced material: PBMCs. The receptor set was obtained from a man younger than 45 in good health and CMV-seronegative. Each CDR3 is given with its conserved first and last residue. Each record gives: V gene, J gene, clone size, CDR3 protein. Clone size, where shown, is once, few, many, or a class for clones that have expanded.

v_gene: TRBV7-2
j_gene: TRBJ2-1
abundance: NA
CDR3aa: CASSPRTGENEQFF

v_gene: TRBV11-2
j_gene: TRBJ2-3
abundance: NA
CDR3aa: CASSFISDTQYF

v_gene: TRBV29-1
j_gene: TRBJ2-6
abundance: NA
CDR3aa: CSVVFRTAGAPRGANVLTF

v_gene: TRBV11-1
j_gene: TRBJ2-1
abundance: NA
CDR3aa: CASSLALEGSYNEQFF

v_gene: TRBV4-3
j_gene: TRBJ2-7
abundance: NA
CDR3aa: CASSHHGTSSYEQYF

v_gene: TRBV4-3
j_gene: TRBJ2-7
abundance: NA
CDR3aa: CASSQEQGAIYEQYF

v_gene: TRBV25-1
j_gene: TRBJ2-7
abundance: once
CDR3aa: CASSGTSGGEYEQYF

v_gene: TRBV23-1
j_gene: TRBJ1-1
abundance: NA
CDR3aa: CASSRGRGYMNTEAFF

v_gene: TRBV18
j_gene: TRBJ1-1
abundance: NA
CDR3aa: CASSPDKGLKYTEAFF

v_gene: TRBV11-2
j_gene: TRBJ2-3
abundance: NA
CDR3aa: CASSFGTNTDTQYF

v_gene: TRBV4-3
j_gene: TRBJ2-3
abundance: NA
CDR3aa: CASSLRTSATDTQYF

v_gene: TRBV9
j_gene: TRBJ1-4
abundance: NA
CDR3aa: CASSPHQAFNEKLFF

v_gene: TRBV5-1
j_gene: TRBJ1-2
abundance: NA
CDR3aa: CASSSTGNYGYTF

v_gene: TRBV5-4
j_gene: TRBJ2-4
abundance: NA
CDR3aa: CASSPMTGGTLNIQYF

v_gene: TRBV7-9
j_gene: TRBJ2-5
abundance: NA
CDR3aa: CASSERTGEETQYF

v_gene: TRBV19
j_gene: TRBJ1-1
abundance: NA
CDR3aa: CASSPYRGRDTEAFF

v_gene: TRBV5-4
j_gene: TRBJ2-1
abundance: NA
CDR3aa: CASSLAGGSPQFF

v_gene: TRBV5-4
j_gene: TRBJ2-7
abundance: NA
CDR3aa: CASSARVQGTYEQYF

v_gene: TRBV7-6
j_gene: TRBJ1-1
abundance: NA
CDR3aa: CASSLSRDYTEAFF

v_gene: TRBV2
j_gene: TRBJ1-1
abundance: NA
CDR3aa: CASSELSGQGVRAFF

v_gene: TRBV9
j_gene: TRBJ1-3
abundance: NA
CDR3aa: CASSLSGGWDTIYF

v_gene: TRBV25-1
j_gene: TRBJ2-5
abundance: once
CDR3aa: CASSVSGGPETQYF

v_gene: TRBV7-9
j_gene: TRBJ2-7
abundance: NA
CDR3aa: CASSPDRVPYEQYF

v_gene: TRBV9
j_gene: TRBJ2-1
abundance: NA
CDR3aa: CASSITSGSTYEQFF

v_gene: TRBV30
j_gene: TRBJ2-2
abundance: NA
CDR3aa: CAWRYGGTGELFF

v_gene: TRBV11-2
j_gene: TRBJ2-7
abundance: NA
CDR3aa: CASTTGGPHEQYF

v_gene: TRBV27
j_gene: TRBJ2-7
abundance: NA
CDR3aa: CASSPGGSFGEQYF

v_gene: TRBV5-1
j_gene: TRBJ1-2
abundance: NA
CDR3aa: CASSLGQELYGYTF

v_gene: TRBV11-2
j_gene: TRBJ1-3
abundance: NA
CDR3aa: CASSLEVLENTIYF

v_gene: TRBV7-2
j_gene: TRBJ2-3
abundance: few
CDR3aa: CASSPGGRTDTQYF

v_gene: TRBV28
j_gene: TRBJ2-2
abundance: NA
CDR3aa: CASSPALAGETGELFF

v_gene: TRBV30
j_gene: TRBJ2-5
abundance: NA
CDR3aa: CAWRAQETQYF

v_gene: TRBV28
j_gene: TRBJ1-3
abundance: NA
CDR3aa: CASSSETGGTGNTIYF

v_gene: TRBV27
j_gene: TRBJ2-7
abundance: once
CDR3aa: CASSLSRDLFYQQYF

v_gene: TRBV2
j_gene: TRBJ2-2
abundance: once
CDR3aa: CASSLGTMGTGELFF

v_gene: TRBV2
j_gene: TRBJ2-3
abundance: NA
CDR3aa: CASSLRGRGDTQYF

v_gene: TRBV5-1
j_gene: TRBJ2-3
abundance: NA
CDR3aa: CASSPEGLRTDTQYF

v_gene: TRBV7-3
j_gene: TRBJ2-5
abundance: few
CDR3aa: CASSLRGDRVQETQYF

v_gene: TRBV6-5
j_gene: TRBJ2-7
abundance: NA
CDR3aa: CASSYSNGGGPYEQYF

v_gene: TRBV7-2
j_gene: TRBJ1-1
abundance: NA
CDR3aa: CASSLGARGTEAFF

v_gene: TRBV9
j_gene: TRBJ2-7
abundance: NA
CDR3aa: CASSVAVGGLYEQYF

v_gene: TRBV5-1
j_gene: TRBJ2-7
abundance: NA
CDR3aa: CASRRANEQYF

v_gene: TRBV30
j_gene: TRBJ1-6
abundance: many
CDR3aa: CAWSVQNNSPLHF

v_gene: TRBV7-2
j_gene: TRBJ2-1
abundance: few
CDR3aa: CASSLMVGLFNEQFF

v_gene: TRBV5-6
j_gene: TRBJ2-2
abundance: NA
CDR3aa: CASSLASNTGELFF

v_gene: TRBV7-2
j_gene: TRBJ2-7
abundance: NA
CDR3aa: CASSSGTVLFEQYF

v_gene: TRBV7-3
j_gene: TRBJ2-6
abundance: few
CDR3aa: CASSWDRAGANVLTF

v_gene: TRBV18
j_gene: TRBJ1-2
abundance: few
CDR3aa: CASSPRDTGDYGYTF

v_gene: TRBV6-5
j_gene: TRBJ2-5
abundance: NA
CDR3aa: CASSSTPARAQETQYF

v_gene: TRBV2
j_gene: TRBJ2-3
abundance: NA
CDR3aa: CASSERRGDRTNTQYF

v_gene: TRBV28
j_gene: TRBJ1-1
abundance: NA
CDR3aa: CASSRLNEAFF